These 16 T cell receptor beta chains were all obtained from the same sample, sequenced in a study of cytomegalovirus exposure and HLA in healthy donors. A multiplex PCR was run with 60 Vbeta primers and 13 Jbeta primers. The table came from immunoSEQ multiplex PCR; TCRdb's copy has only in-frame clones and leaves some out. This table holds 310,000 or so clones, 70% to 90% found once. Sequenced sample: PBMCs. The receptor set was obtained from a young woman in good health and CMV-seronegative.

The rearrangement links TRBV2 to TRBJ2-1; 7 bases line up with TRBD2. The CDR3 sequence is 14 residues long. V dropped 6 bases and J dropped 9; count of bases not matched to a gene: 11. Germline assignment: CDR1 SNHLY and CDR2 FYNNEI. The CDR3 bases are TGTGCCAGCAGGAAGAGACTAGCCACCTCTGAGCAGTTCTTC. Translated: CASRKRLATSEQFF.

This chain joins TRBV2 and TRBJ2-1; D uncertain. The CDR3 loop spans 15 amino acids. The germline gives CDR1 SNHLY, CDR2 FYNNEI. The V end was cut by 4 bases, the J end by 2 bases, with 12 bases between. As DNA, the CDR3 is TGTGCCAGCAGTGTGCAGGCGATTACCTACAATGAGCAGTTCTTC. Its protein is CASSVQAITYNEQFF. Looking up the rest from reference TRBV2 and TRBJ2-1 gives the full variable domain: EPEVTQTPSHQVTQMGQEVILRCVPISNHLYFYWYRQILGQKVEFLVSFYNNEISEKSEIFDDQFSVERPDGSNFTLKIRSTKLEDSAMYFCASSVQAITYNEQFFGPGTRLTVL.

The chain employs TRBV9 and TRBJ1-1, with 9 bases lining up with TRBD1. Germline V CDR1 and CDR2: SGDLS, YYNGEE. The CDR3 runs 15 residues. V lost 4 bases to trimming and J lost 3 bases; unmatched junction nucleotides: 7. This CDR3 is CASSPRTGVDTEAFF. CDR3 in DNA: TGTGCCAGCAGCCCCCGGACAGGGGTGGACACTGAAGCTTTCTTT. Looking up the rest from reference TRBV9 and TRBJ1-1 gives the full variable domain: DSGVTQTPKHLITATGQRVTLRCSPRSGDLSVYWYQQSLDQGLQFLIQYYNGEERAKGNILERFSAQQFPDLHSELNLSSLELGDSALYFCASSPRTGVDTEAFFGQGTRLTVV.

The chain uses TRBV5-4 and TRBJ1-2; 10 bases are shared with TRBD1. Germline assignment: CDR1 SGHNT and CDR2 YYREEE (reference sequence). CDR3 length equals 14 residues. V was pared by 5 bases and J by 5 bases, with 6 bases of the junction left unmatched. CDR3 sequence (DNA): TGTGCCAGCAGTTCTGACAGGGGGCAATATGGCTACACCTTC. Its protein product is CASSSDRGQYGYTF. Together with reference TRBV5-4 and TRBJ1-2, the CDR3 gives the full variable domain: ETGVTQSPTHLIKTRGQQVTLRCSSQSGHNTVSWYQQALGQGPQFIFQYYREEENGRGNFPPRFSGLQFPNYSSELNVNALELDDSALYLCASSSDRGQYGYTFGSGTRLTVV.

This clone came up once. This chain joins TRBV15 and TRBJ1-1; tentative D call: TRBD1 (6 bases). V lost 8 bases, J lost 1 base, and 17 bases lay in between. The CDR3 is 15 residues long. CDR1 LNHNV and CDR2 YYDKDF come from the germline V gene (reference sequence). CDR3 protein: CATRLTGLRNTEAFF. The CDR3 bases are TGTGCCACCCGTCTTACAGGGTTACGGAACACTGAAGCTTTCTTT.

This clone was detected only once. The chain couples TRBV6-1 to TRBJ2-7; TRBD2 agrees at 12 bases. Losses at the gene ends were 3 bases for V and 4 bases for J; bases not matched to a gene: 7. The CDR3 spans 16 residues. The germline gives CDR1 MNHNS, CDR2 SASEGT. The CDR3 region has the DNA TGTGCCAGCAGTGAGGGACTAGCGGGCGGAGGGTACGAGCAGTACTTC. Translation: CASSEGLAGGGYEQYF.

This clone was detected only once. The J gene is TRBJ2-1, the V gene TRBV6-5; 10 bases map to TRBD2. CDR1 MNHEY and CDR2 SVGAGI come from the germline V gene. The J segment lost 10 bases and the V segment lost 6 bases, leaving 9 bases of the junction unmatched. The CDR3 consists of 14 residues. CDR3 coding DNA: TGTGCCAGCAGGATAGCGGGGGGCGCGAAAGAGCAGTTCTTC. Protein sequence: CASRIAGGAKEQFF.

The genes are TRBV19 and TRBJ2-4, with D possibly being TRBD2 (6 bases). V lost 5 bases to trimming and J lost 2 bases, with 10 bases between them. CDR3 length: 14 residues. The germline CDR1 and CDR2 sequences are LNHDA and SQIVND (reference sequence). The CDR3: CASSEGRPKNIQYF. The CDR3 DNA is TGTGCCAGTAGTGAGGGGAGGCCCAAAAACATTCAGTACTTC.

This clone was counted once. V is TRBV2 and J is TRBJ1-2; 12 nucleotides agree with TRBD1. The CDR3 is 17 residues long. With 7 bases clipped from V and 2 bases from J, the junction kept 11 bases outside the gene matches. Germline CDR1 reads SNHLY; CDR2 reads FYNNEI. CDR3 amino acids: CASTPPGQGASNYGYTF. The CDR3 DNA is TGTGCCAGCACCCCCCCGGGACAGGGGGCGTCAAACTATGGCTACACCTTC.

The V and J genes are TRBV18 and TRBJ2-5, with 7 positions matching TRBD2. The J segment lost 3 bases and the V segment lost 0 bases, leaving 13 bases of the junction unmatched. The length of the CDR3 is 18 residues. The germline CDR1 and CDR2 sequences are KGHSH and LQKENI. The CDR3 reads CASSPPEGSPSGEETQYF. The CDR3 nucleotides read TGTGCCAGCTCACCACCCGAAGGATCCCCTAGCGGAGAAGAGACCCAGTACTTC.

This clone was counted once. The chain carries TRBV7-2 and TRBJ2-4; a weak D match, TRBD1 (6 bases). Trimming removed 1 base from V and 1 base from J, with 14 bases in between. The CDR3 runs 17 residues. CDR1 SGHTA and CDR2 FQGNSA come from the germline V gene. The CDR3 spells CASSLEGLTGAKNIQYF. The CDR3 DNA is TGTGCCAGCAGCTTAGAAGGCCTAACAGGGGCCAAAAACATTCAGTACTTC.

J is TRBJ2-3 and V is TRBV6-1; D may be TRBD2 (7 bases). V lost 3 bases and J lost 2, with 12 bases in between. Germline CDR1 and CDR2: MNHNS and SASEGT. This CDR3 is 15 amino acids long. The CDR3 nucleotides read TGTGCCAGCAGTGACTGGGGGGGCCTCACAGATACGCAGTATTTT. Its translation is CASSDWGGLTDTQYF.

V and J are TRBV6-6 and TRBJ1-3; perhaps TRBD1 as D (5 bases). V was clipped by 6 bases and J by 0 bases, with 12 bases between them. Germline assignment: CDR1 MNHNY and CDR2 SVGAGI (reference sequence). The CDR3 is 15 residues long. Written as DNA, the CDR3 is TGTGCCAGCAGCCAGGACACCTACTCTGGAAACACCATATATTTT. Translation gives CASSQDTYSGNTIYF.

The genes are TRBV30 and TRBJ1-2, with D uncertain. There are 13 residues in the CDR3. The V gene's germline CDR1 is GTSNPN and CDR2 SVGIG (reference sequence). Trimming took 8 bases from V and 4 from J, leaving 17 bases between them. CDR3 in DNA: TGTGCCGCAAGGGAGGAGATTTTCTATGGCTACACCTTC. It is translated as CAAREEIFYGYTF.

CDR3 in amino acids: CASAPPADTYYGYTF. For the CDR3, the DNA is TGTGCTAGTGCCCCCCCCGCGGACACCTACTATGGCTACACCTTC. This sequence joins TRBV12-5 and TRBJ1-2, with a tentative D call TRBD1 (5 bases). Germline CDR1 and CDR2: LGHNT and FRNRAP. CDR3 size: 15 residues. Trimming cost V 7 bases and J 3 bases, with 18 bases left between them.

The chain employs TRBV6-5 and TRBJ1-5; the D is unclear. Germline lookup yields CDR1 MNHEY and CDR2 SVGAGI. The CDR3 totals 13 residues. Trimming removed 4 bases at V and 3 bases at J, with 7 bases between. The CDR3, as DNA: TGTGCCAGCAGTTGGGGAGTCAATCAGCCCCAGCATTTT. It is translated as CASSWGVNQPQHF.